One sample yielded the 14 T cell receptor beta chains listed below, sequenced in a study of Tregs in tolerant kidney transplant recipients. Clones were sequenced by immunoSEQ multiplex PCR, and TCRdb holds only the in-frame ones, with some missing. Here the sample spans tens of thousands of clones, 80% to 85% being singletons. Sequenced sample: CD4+ T cells from blood. These receptors originate from a human donor in good health.

This clone showed up just once. This sequence joins TRBV19 and TRBJ1-4; D is ambiguous. The CDR3 sequence is 13 residues long. Germline CDR1 reads LNHDA; CDR2 reads SQIVND (reference sequence). Trimming left V 5 bases short and J 8 bases short, with 12 bases between. The CDR3 DNA reads TGTGCCAGTAGTCGGGAGGCCTTAGAAAAACTGTTTTTT. Amino acid sequence: CASSREALEKLFF.

V usage is TRBV7-2 and J usage is TRBJ1-5; D may be TRBD1 (5 bases). The V end lost 6 bases, the J end lost 3 bases, and 15 bases lay between the germline ends. Germline CDR1 SGHTA, CDR2 FQGNSA. This CDR3 region has 15 residues. CDR3 coding DNA: TGTGCCAGCAGGGCCGGGACCTCGCACAATCAGCCCCAGCATTTT. It yields the protein CASRAGTSHNQPQHF.

The J gene is TRBJ2-5, the V gene TRBV10-3; D possibly matches TRBD1 or TRBD2 (5 bases each). Germline V gene data show CDR1 as ENHRY and CDR2 as SYGVKD. This CDR3 has 14 residues. The V end was cut by 0 bases, the J end by 5 bases, with 10 bases between. This CDR3 is CAISESGRWETQYF. The CDR3 coding sequence is TGTGCCATCAGTGAGTCGGGACGGTGGGAGACCCAGTACTTC.

The chain couples TRBV10-3 to TRBJ2-7; D may be TRBD1 or TRBD2 (5 bases each). CDR1 is ENHRY and CDR2 is SYGVKD in the germline V gene. CDR3 size: 13 residues. The ends were cut back, 10 bases at V and 1 base at J, with 14 bases in the middle. In DNA form, the CDR3 reads TGTGCCACCCGGGGCCGACTATCCTACGAGCAGTACTTC. Its translation is CATRGRLSYEQYF.

The chain has TRBV7-3 and TRBJ2-7; 8 nucleotides align to TRBD1. The CDR3 has 14 amino acids. Per the germline V gene, CDR1 is SGHTA and CDR2 is FQGTGA. Trimming cost V 3 bases and J 3 bases; bases outside gene matches: 4. The CDR3 region is CASSLTGAVYEQYF. In DNA, the CDR3 is TGTGCCAGCAGCTTGACAGGGGCGGTCTACGAGCAGTACTTC. Full variable domain (outside the CDR3, taken from reference TRBV7-3 and TRBJ2-7): GAGVSQTPSNKVTEKGKYVELRCDPISGHTALYWYRQSLGQGPEFLIYFQGTGAADDSGLPNDRFFAVRPEGSVSTLKIQRTERGDSAVYLCASSLTGAVYEQYFGPGTRLTVT.

The J gene is TRBJ2-7, the V gene TRBV6-5; D perhaps matches TRBD2 (6 bases). Germline CDR1 MNHEY, CDR2 SVGAGI. The CDR3 runs 14 residues. V was cut by 2 bases and J by 3 bases, with 11 bases left in between. DNA of the CDR3: TGTGCCAGCAGTTACGGTCGGGAGTACTACGAGCAGTACTTC. Protein: CASSYGREYYEQYF.

This rearrangement joins TRBV7-2 to TRBJ1-5; the match to TRBD1 covers 7 bases. From germline, CDR1 is SGHTA and CDR2 FQGNSA. This CDR3 spans 14 amino acids. With V trimmed by 5 bases and J by 8 bases, 9 bases remained unmatched. In DNA form, the CDR3 reads TGTGCCAGCAGCGCAAGACAGGGAGGGAAGCCCCAGCATTTT. Protein product: CASSARQGGKPQHF.

This clone was counted only a few times. The J gene is TRBJ1-1, the V gene TRBV29-1; D is unclear. Germline CDR1 is SQVTM and CDR2 is ANQGSEA. CDR3 size: 10 residues. Trimming removed 7 bases at V and 2 bases at J, with 5 bases between. The CDR3 region is CSALNTEAFF. DNA of the CDR3: TGCAGCGCCCTCAACACTGAAGCTTTCTTT.

The chain employs TRBV6-5 and TRBJ1-6, with D unresolved. CDR3 length equals 14 residues. In germline, CDR1 is MNHEY, CDR2 SVGAGI. With 0 bases removed from V and 9 bases from J, the gap between germline ends came to 9 bases. CDR3 region: CASSYSQVGSPLHF. The CDR3 nucleotides are TGTGCCAGCAGTTACTCCCAAGTCGGTTCACCCCTCCACTTT.

This sequence joins TRBV2 and TRBJ2-5; D tentatively reads TRBD1 or TRBD2 (5 bases each). Germline CDR1 is SNHLY and CDR2 is FYNNEI. Trimming pared 10 bases from V and 5 bases from J, leaving 11 bases between. The CDR3 has 11 residues. CDR3 residues: CATSEGETQYF. CDR3 nucleotide sequence: TGTGCCACTTCCGAGGGGGAGACCCAGTACTTC.

The chain uses TRBV5-4 and TRBJ1-4; D is ambiguous. Germline-derived CDR1 and CDR2 are SGHNT and YYREEE (reference sequence). V lost 1 base and J 7 bases, leaving 8 bases between the germline ends. The CDR3 contains 13 residues. CDR3 in amino acids: CASSLLPSEKLFF. The CDR3 coding sequence is TGTGCCAGCAGCTTGTTGCCATCTGAAAAACTGTTTTTT.

The rearrangement links TRBV5-8 to TRBJ1-6; D is perhaps TRBD1 (6 bases). The CDR3 loop spans 15 amino acids. Germline CDR1 and CDR2: SGHTS and YDEGEE. V shed 5 bases and J shed 9 bases, with 18 bases lying between them. The CDR3 coding sequence is TGTGCCAGCAGGCCGGGGGGGGGCTCCTCTTCACCCCTCCACTTT. This sequence encodes CASRPGGGSSSPLHF.

The V and J genes are TRBV4-1 and TRBJ2-7, with D possibly being TRBD2 (5 bases). Trimming took off 0 bases at V and 4 bases at J, with 16 bases between the two ends. The CDR3 is made up of 16 amino acids. Germline V gene sequence: CDR1 MGHRA, CDR2 YSYEKL. The CDR3 DNA follows: TGCGCCAGCAGCCAAGATCTGAAAACTAGGCGGTACGAGCAGTACTTC. As protein: CASSQDLKTRRYEQYF.

The chain carries TRBV4-3 and TRBJ2-7; the match to TRBD2 covers 9 bases. In germline, CDR1 is LGHNA, CDR2 YSLEER. V lost 1 base, J lost 7 bases, and 20 bases stayed unmatched. The CDR3 has 19 amino acids. The CDR3 coding sequence is TGCGCCAGCAGCCAAGCTCGTGTCCCGGGAGCTCTAGCGGGATTTGAGCAGTACTTC. Translated: CASSQARVPGALAGFEQYF.